One T cell receptor (beta chain) is described in this entry. This sample is drawn from a study of blood T cell repertoires in COVID-19. Turning to the study itself: The study drew acute and convalescent COVID-19 samples from the United States, Italy and Spain. T cells, B-cell-depleted T cells, or PBMCs provided the cDNA or gDNA that served as material.

As processed by the authors: Nucleated cell number was recorded as an estimate derived from reference gene primer amplification. Profiled with immunoSEQ multiplex PCR; TCRdb holds only in-frame clones, not every one. D and trimming come from the DNA, and the V and J calls and clone size come from that table. The repertoire has 200,000 to 250,000 clones, 70% to 90% of them found once; the top ten carry more than 0.75%. Source material: peripheral blood. This receptor was taken from a man in his forties with acute or convalescent COVID-19.

The CDR3 here is CASSPPENYGYTF. For the CDR3, the DNA is TGTGCCAGCTCACCACCGGAGAACTATGGCTACACCTTC. The chain uses TRBV18 and TRBJ1-2; D is undetermined. The V and J ends lost 0 bases and 2 bases respectively, with 4 bases between them. Germline lookup yields CDR1 KGHSH and CDR2 LQKENI. This CDR3 has 13 residues.